This T cell receptor beta chain was found in a study of blood T cell repertoires in COVID-19. Method: immunoSEQ multiplex PCR; TCRdb's copy keeps in-frame clones and lacks some. The sample includes over 120,000 clones, about 80% of them seen just once. Losses at the gene ends were 3 bases for V and 6 bases for J; bases not matched to a gene: 5. CDR3 length: 13 amino acids. Looked up from germline, CDR1 is SQVTM and CDR2 is ANQGSEA. This TCR was recovered from a middle-aged man who had recovered from COVID-19. Sequencing was performed on PBMCs or T cells enriched from blood (not recorded which). This chain connects TRBV29-1 to TRBJ2-7, with 10 nucleotides matching TRBD2. CDR3: CSVESSGGVEQYF. CDR3 DNA sequence: TGCAGCGTTGAGTCTAGCGGGGGAGTCGAGCAGTACTTC.